This T cell receptor beta chain was captured in a study of TIL therapy for anti-PD-1-resistant metastatic lung cancer. Study in general: Tumors had a median PD-L1 proportion score of 5% to 6.5%. Most patients had lung adenocarcinoma.

As for time point: pre-treatment sample, taken before nivolumab and TIL therapy. Stage 4 NSCLC adults joined between October 2017 and January 2020. V lost 4 bases, J lost 4 bases, and 10 bases lay in between. The CDR3 runs to 13 residues. Germline V gene data show CDR1 as SGHDT and CDR2 as YYEEEE. This was the immunoSEQ v3 assay. Using immunoSEQ multiplex PCR, the repertoire was profiled, and TCRdb retains in-frame clones only, with some absent. The table has tens of thousands of clones, more than 65% seen once. Regarding the study as a whole: This highly selected cohort may not generalize to typical lung cancer patients.

Comment on this clone: Its specificity is not known.

The chain employs TRBV5-6 and TRBJ2-3, with TRBD2 as a possible D gene (5 bases). The sequence came from a person aged 25-80 years with non-small cell lung cancer. This specimen consisted of blood, obtained at baseline. This chain's CDR3 is CASSPRRADTQYF. The CDR3 DNA follows: TGTGCCAGCAGCCCAAGGCGGGCAGATACGCAGTATTTT.